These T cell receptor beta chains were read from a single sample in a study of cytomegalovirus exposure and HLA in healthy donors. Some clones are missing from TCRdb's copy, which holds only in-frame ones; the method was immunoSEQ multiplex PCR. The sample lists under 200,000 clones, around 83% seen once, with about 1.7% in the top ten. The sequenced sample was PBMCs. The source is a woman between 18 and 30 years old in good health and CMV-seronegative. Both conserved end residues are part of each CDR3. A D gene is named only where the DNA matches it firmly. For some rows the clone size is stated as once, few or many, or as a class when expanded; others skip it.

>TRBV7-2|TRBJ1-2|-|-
CASSSLSPLYTF
TGTGCCAGCAGTTCCCTCTCTCCCCTCTACACCTTC
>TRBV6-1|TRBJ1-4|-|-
CASSEWGLTNEKLFF
TGTGCCAGCAGTGAATGGGGCCTGACTAATGAAAAACTGTTTTTT
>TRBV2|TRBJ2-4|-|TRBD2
CASSQWDYPDQNIQYF
TGTGCCAGCAGCCAATGGGACTACCCGGACCAAAACATTCAGTACTTC
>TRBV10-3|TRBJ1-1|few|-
CAISENGAGDMGTEAFF
TGTGCCATCAGTGAGAACGGGGCAGGGGATATGGGAACTGAAGCTTTCTTT
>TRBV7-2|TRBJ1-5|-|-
CASAPAPGGNQPQHF
TGTGCCAGCGCCCCCGCCCCCGGGGGAAATCAGCCCCAGCATTTT
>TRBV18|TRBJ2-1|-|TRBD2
CASSPVLAGGTNEQFF
TGTGCCAGCTCACCTGTACTAGCGGGAGGTACCAATGAGCAGTTCTTC
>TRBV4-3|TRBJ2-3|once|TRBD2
CASSQEAGTSDSRTDTQYF
TGCGCCAGCAGCCAAGAGGCCGGGACTAGCGATTCCCGGACAGATACGCAGTATTTT
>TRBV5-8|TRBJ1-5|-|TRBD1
CASSSGTGVSNQPQHF
TGTGCCAGCAGCTCCGGGACAGGGGTATCCAATCAGCCCCAGCATTTT
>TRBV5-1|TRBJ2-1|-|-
CASTEATGNEQFF
TGCGCCAGCACGGAGGCGACGGGCAATGAGCAGTTCTTC
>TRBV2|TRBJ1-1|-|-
CASIGGDLFF
TGTGCCAGCATTGGAGGGGATCTCTTCTTT
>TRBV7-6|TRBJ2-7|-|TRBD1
CASSLEGTGAEQYF
TGTGCCAGCAGCTTAGAGGGGACAGGTGCCGAGCAGTACTTC
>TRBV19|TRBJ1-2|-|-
CASRDEGYYGYTF
TGTGCCAGTAGGGACGAGGGTTACTATGGCTACACCTTC
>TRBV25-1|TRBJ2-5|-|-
CASSSLREQYF
TGTGCCAGCAGTTCATTGCGTGAGCAGTACTTC
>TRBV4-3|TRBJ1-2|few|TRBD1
CASSQDSRGRDYGYTF
TGCGCCAGCAGCCAAGACTCCAGGGGGCGGGACTATGGCTACACCTTC
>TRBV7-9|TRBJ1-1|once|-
CSSSLDAGHMNTEAFF
TGTTCCAGCAGCTTAGATGCGGGGCACATGAACACTGAAGCTTTCTTT
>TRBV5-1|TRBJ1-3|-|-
CASSLGGGRSGNTIYF
TGCGCCAGCAGCTTGGGGGGGGGACGCTCTGGAAACACCATATATTTT
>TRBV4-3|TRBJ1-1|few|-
CASSPGSGRAFF
TGCGCCAGCAGCCCCGGTTCTGGGAGGGCTTTCTTT
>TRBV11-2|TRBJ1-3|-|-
CASSFEGSSGNTIYF
TGTGCCAGCAGCTTTGAGGGCTCCTCCGGAAACACCATATATTTT
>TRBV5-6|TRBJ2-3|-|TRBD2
CASIDSGRAKDTQYF
TGTGCCAGCATCGACAGCGGGAGGGCCAAAGATACGCAGTATTTT
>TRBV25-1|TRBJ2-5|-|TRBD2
CASSEGTSGRTIQETQYF
TGTGCCAGCAGTGAGGGGACTAGCGGGAGGACCATCCAAGAGACCCAGTACTTC
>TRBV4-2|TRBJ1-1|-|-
CASSRGGGEATEAFF
TGTGCCAGCAGTCGCGGTGGGGGGGAGGCCACTGAAGCTTTCTTT
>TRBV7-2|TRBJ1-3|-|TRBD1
CASSADRGPGNTIYF
TGTGCCAGCAGCGCCGACAGGGGACCCGGAAACACCATATATTTT
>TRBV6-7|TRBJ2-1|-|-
CASSFPHLVGSLVNEQFF
TGTGCCAGCAGTTTCCCCCACCTAGTCGGGAGCTTGGTCAATGAGCAGTTCTTC
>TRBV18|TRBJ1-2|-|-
CASSPAGSYYGYTF
TGTGCCAGCTCACCAGCAGGGTCATACTATGGCTACACCTTC
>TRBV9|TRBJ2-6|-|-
CASTDSSGANVLTF
TGTGCCAGCACGGACAGCTCTGGGGCCAACGTCCTGACTTTC
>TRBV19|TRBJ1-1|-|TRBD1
CASSKDRLNTEAFF
TGTGCCAGTAGTAAGGACAGGCTGAACACTGAAGCTTTCTTT
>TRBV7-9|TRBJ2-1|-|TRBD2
CASSFGTSGMAEQFF
TGTGCCAGCAGCTTCGGGACTAGCGGGATGGCTGAGCAGTTCTTC
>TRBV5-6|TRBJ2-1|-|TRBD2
CASSLGTKNYNEQFF
TGTGCCAGCAGCTTAGGGACTAAGAATTACAATGAGCAGTTCTTC
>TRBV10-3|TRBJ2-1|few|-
CATKEGLVTPDEQFF
TGTGCCACGAAAGAAGGTCTAGTCACCCCGGATGAGCAGTTCTTC
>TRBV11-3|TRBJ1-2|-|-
CASSPQGYGYTF
TGTGCCAGCAGCCCTCAGGGCTATGGCTACACCTTC
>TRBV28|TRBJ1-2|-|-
CASTKVMGRNYGYTF
TGTGCCAGCACCAAAGTTATGGGCCGGAACTATGGCTACACCTTC
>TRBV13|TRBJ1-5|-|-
CASSLRGINQPQHF
TGTGCCAGCAGCTTACGGGGGATCAATCAGCCCCAGCATTTT
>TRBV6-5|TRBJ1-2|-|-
CASSYSAGSPYGYTF
TGCGCCAGCAGTTACTCTGCGGGGAGTCCCTATGGCTACACCTTC
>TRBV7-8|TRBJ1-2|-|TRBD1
CASSPRGLGGYTF
TGTGCCAGCAGCCCGAGGGGGCTTGGTGGCTACACCTTC
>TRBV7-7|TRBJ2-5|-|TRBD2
CASSPRLAGAETQYF
TGTGCTAGCAGTCCCCGACTAGCCGGGGCAGAGACCCAGTACTTC
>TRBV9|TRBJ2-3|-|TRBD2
CASSVEAGLDTQYF
TGTGCCAGCAGCGTAGAAGCGGGGTTAGATACGCAGTATTTT
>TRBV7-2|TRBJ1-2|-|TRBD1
CASTRQGAGYTF
TGTGCCAGCACCCGACAGGGGGCGGGCTACACCTTC
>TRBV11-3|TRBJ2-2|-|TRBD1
CASSAGTGSTGELFF
TGTGCCAGCAGCGCAGGGACAGGGAGTACCGGGGAGCTGTTTTTT
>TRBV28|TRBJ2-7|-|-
CASNRFYEQYF
TGTGCCAGCAATCGTTTCTACGAGCAGTACTTC
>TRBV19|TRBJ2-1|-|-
CASSIGYGIDEQFF
TGTGCCAGTAGTATAGGCTACGGGATTGATGAGCAGTTCTTC
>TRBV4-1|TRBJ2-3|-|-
CASSSSLGVTDTQYF
TGCGCCAGCAGCTCTAGTTTAGGTGTCACAGATACGCAGTATTTT
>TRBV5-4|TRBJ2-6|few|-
CASSLSQGRPGVLTF
TGTGCCAGCAGCTTGTCCCAGGGGAGACCGGGTGTCCTGACTTTC
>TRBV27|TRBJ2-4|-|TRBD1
CASSPGQQNIQYF
TGTGCCAGCAGCCCGGGACAGCAAAACATTCAGTACTTC
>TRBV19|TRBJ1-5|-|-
CASSILGGGTQPQHF
TGTGCCAGTAGTATCTTGGGTGGGGGCACTCAGCCCCAGCATTTT
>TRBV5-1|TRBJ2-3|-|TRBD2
CASSSGSGTDTQYF
TGCGCCAGCAGTAGCGGGAGCGGCACAGATACGCAGTATTTT
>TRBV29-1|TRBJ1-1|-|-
CSATGGRAEAFF
TGCAGCGCCACGGGGGGGAGGGCTGAAGCTTTCTTT
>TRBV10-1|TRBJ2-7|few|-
CASSEAGSYEQYF
TGCGCCAGCAGTGAGGCCGGTTCCTACGAGCAGTACTTC
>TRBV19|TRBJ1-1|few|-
CASSIVQGPVEAFF
TGTGCCAGTAGTATAGTCCAGGGGCCGGTTGAAGCTTTCTTT
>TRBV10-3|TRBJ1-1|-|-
CAISELPGANTEAFF
TGTGCCATCAGTGAACTCCCAGGCGCCAACACTGAAGCTTTCTTT